These 19 T cell receptor beta chains came from one sample sequenced in a study of shared clonotypes between healthy human individuals (dated by TCRdb to 2019 to 2021). Receptors were amplified or captured by the immunoSEQ multiplex PCR assay. TCRdb obtained this table from immuneACCESS and retained in-frame rearrangements with V and J assigned. These tables miss some clones; where compared with another copy, unresolved V genes account for less than half of the shortfall, and the remainder is unexplained. The table for this sample lists more than 2 million clones; approximately 94% of them were counted only once. The ten top clones hold approximately 0.13% of the sample. The sequenced sample was naive CD4+ T cells sorted from blood. The cell subset or site label, as the study defines it: CD45RA+ positively selected. All receptors derive from a man aged 18 to 29 in good health.

J is TRBJ1-4 and V is TRBV6-1; D might be TRBD1 (6 bases). The CDR3 has 14 residues. V lost 5 bases and J lost 4, with 11 bases in between. CDR1 MNHNS and CDR2 SASEGT come from the germline V gene. CDR3 nucleotides: TGTGCCAGCAGTTGGACAGATCGTAATGAAAAACTGTTTTTT. This gives the protein CASSWTDRNEKLFF.

This sequence joins TRBV6-1 and TRBJ2-3; maybe TRBD1 (5 bases). The CDR3 extends over 15 amino acids. Germline CDR1 and CDR2: MNHNS and SASEGT. Trimming pared 2 bases from V and 2 bases from J, leaving 11 bases between. Here the CDR3 reads CASSELGHLTDTQYF. The CDR3 DNA is TGTGCCAGCAGTGAACTAGGACATCTCACAGATACGCAGTATTTT.

The chain employs TRBV18 and TRBJ2-7; 10 bases are shared with TRBD1. CDR1 is KGHSH, CDR2 LQKENI, per germline. CDR3 size: 15 residues. The trim removed 1 base at V and 4 bases at J, leaving 4 bases unmatched. The CDR3 is CASSPQTGGTYEQYF. In DNA form, the CDR3 reads TGTGCCAGCTCACCACAGACAGGGGGCACGTACGAGCAGTACTTC.

J is TRBJ2-3 and V is TRBV11-2; 7 bases are a match to TRBD2. This CDR3 has 17 residues. J was trimmed by 4 bases and V by 1 base; bases with no gene match: 11. Germline loops: CDR1 SGHAT, CDR2 FQNNGV. The CDR3 sequence is CASSLVGAGIGPDTQYF. CDR3 bases: TGTGCCAGCAGCTTAGTAGGAGCGGGAATAGGGCCAGATACGCAGTATTTT.

The chain's CDR3 is CASSLSGTGQYYGYTF. CDR3 in DNA: TGTGCCAGCAGTTTATCGGGGACAGGGCAATACTATGGCTACACCTTC. This chain links TRBV27 with TRBJ1-2, with 9 bases matching TRBD1. The CDR3 runs to 16 residues. Trimming took 0 bases from V and 3 from J; bases not matched to a gene: 5. The germline V gene has CDR1 MNHEY and CDR2 SMNVEV (reference sequence).

The chain combines TRBV6-7 with TRBJ1-4; 7 nucleotides align to TRBD1. TRBV6-7 is classed as an ORF, of uncertain function. The CDR3 has 19 residues. V shed 6 bases and J 5 bases; nucleotides not matched to a gene: 21. The CDR3 reads CASRQEQFRGRSRNEKLFF. As DNA, the CDR3 is TGTGCCAGCAGGCAGGAACAATTTAGGGGGCGGTCCCGGAATGAAAAACTGTTTTTT.

The gene calls are TRBV28 and TRBJ2-1; tentatively, D is TRBD1 or TRBD2 (5 bases each). In germline, CDR1 is MDHEN, CDR2 SYDVKM. This CDR3 has 16 amino acids. V lost 5 bases and J 2 bases, leaving 16 bases between the germline ends. CDR3 sequence (DNA): TGTGCCAGCAGTCCCTCTTACCAGGGAGCCTACAATGAGCAGTTCTTC. Its protein is CASSPSYQGAYNEQFF.

V usage is TRBV11-2 and J usage is TRBJ2-6; a possible D gene is TRBD1 (7 bases). Trimming took 5 bases from V and 0 from J, leaving 20 bases between them. Germline assignment: CDR1 SGHAT and CDR2 FQNNGV. CDR3 size: 19 residues. Written as DNA, the CDR3 is TGTGCCAGCAGCCCCCGGAGGGGGCCCAAGGTCTCTGGGGCCAACGTCCTGACTTTC. It is translated as CASSPRRGPKVSGANVLTF.

V gene TRBV28 combines with J gene TRBJ1-2; tentative D call: TRBD1 (5 bases). V dropped 5 bases and J dropped 0 bases, with 13 bases sitting between them. The germline gives CDR1 MDHEN, CDR2 SYDVKM. The CDR3 spans 15 residues. Written as DNA, the CDR3 is TGTGCCAGCAGTAGAGGGGACGGATCTAACTATGGCTACACCTTC. This translates into CASSRGDGSNYGYTF.

The V and J genes are TRBV2 and TRBJ2-7, with D perhaps matching TRBD1 (5 bases). The CDR3 runs to 12 residues. Germline assignment: CDR1 SNHLY and CDR2 FYNNEI. Trimming stripped 6 bases from V and 1 base from J, with 7 bases between. CDR3 sequence (DNA): TGTGCCAGCAGGAGACAGTCCTACGAGCAGTACTTC. Translation: CASRRQSYEQYF.

The chain uses TRBV7-2 and TRBJ2-1; either TRBD1 or TRBD2 may fit D (5 bases each). Germline CDR1 and CDR2: SGHTA and FQGNSA. V shed 5 bases and J shed 3 bases, with 20 bases lying between them. The CDR3 runs to 17 residues. The CDR3 region has the DNA TGTGCCAGCAGCCCCACCCCCGGGACCCTGGACTACAATGAGCAGTTCTTC. This translates into CASSPTPGTLDYNEQFF. Full variable domain (missing parts from reference TRBV7-2 and TRBJ2-1): GAGVSQSPSNKVTEKGKDVELRCDPISGHTALYWYRQSLGQGLEFLIYFQGNSAPDKSGLPSDRFSAERTGGSVSTLTIQRTQQEDSAVYLCASSPTPGTLDYNEQFFGPGTRLTVL.

This chain links TRBV30 with TRBJ1-2, with D unresolved. Trimming stripped 4 bases from V and 4 bases from J, with 10 bases between. The CDR3 length is 12 residues. CDR1 is GTSNPN and CDR2 is SVGIG in the germline V gene (reference sequence). CDR3: CAWTGVTYGYTF. The CDR3 DNA reads TGTGCCTGGACGGGTGTTACCTATGGCTACACCTTC.

This chain joins TRBV6-6 and TRBJ2-1, with D hard to call. Trimming left V 5 bases short and J 7 bases short, with 9 bases between. CDR3 length equals 12 residues. Germline V gene lookup returns CDR1 MNHNY and CDR2 SVGAGI (reference sequence). The CDR3 nucleotides are TGTGCCAGCAGTCAAATGCCTAATGAGCAGTTCTTC. As protein: CASSQMPNEQFF.

As concerns this clone: The junction differs from germline at one of its ends, possibly a read error. V usage is TRBV28 and J usage is TRBJ1-1; possibly TRBD1 for D (6 bases). Germline CDR1 is MDHEN and CDR2 is SYDVKM. CDR3 length: 13 amino acids. The CDR3 DNA sequence: TGTGCCAGCACTTTAGTACAGGGCCCTGAAGCTTTCTTT. Its translation is CASTLVQGPEAFF. The variable domain in full, with the rest retrieved from reference TRBV28 and TRBJ1-1, is DVKVTQSSRYLVKRTGEKVFLECVQDMDHENMFWYRQDPGLGLRLIYFSYDVKMKEKGDIPEGYSVSREKKERFSLILESASTNQTSMYLCASTLVQGPEAFFGQGTRLTVV.

This chain joins TRBV2 and TRBJ2-3; TRBD1 agrees at 7 bases. The germline gives CDR1 SNHLY, CDR2 FYNNEI. V gave up 6 bases and J gave up 3 bases; unmatched junction bases: 9. CDR3 length: 15 amino acids. CDR3: CASSLLTGATDTQYF. In DNA, the CDR3 is TGTGCCAGCAGCCTGCTCACAGGGGCAACAGATACGCAGTATTTT.

Only one count was recorded for this clone. The gene calls are TRBV5-4 and TRBJ1-5; D call uncertain. This CDR3 has 14 residues. Germline CDR1 is SGHNT and CDR2 is YYREEE (reference sequence). The V gene lost 1 base and the J gene lost 3 bases, with 8 bases spanning the gap. This CDR3 is CASSLSPINQPQHF. CDR3 coding DNA: TGTGCCAGCAGCTTGTCCCCAATCAATCAGCCCCAGCATTTT.

This chain connects TRBV27 to TRBJ1-5, with D possibly TRBD1 on 5 matching bases. Germline CDR1 MNHEY, CDR2 SMNVEV (reference sequence). The CDR3 covers 15 residues. The germline V and J ends were trimmed by 6 bases and 0 bases, with 12 bases remaining between them. CDR3 amino acids: CASRTGSYSNQPQHF. As DNA, the CDR3 is TGTGCCAGCAGAACAGGTAGTTATAGCAATCAGCCCCAGCATTTT.

The V call is TRBV5-4, the J call TRBJ2-2, with a possible D match to TRBD2 (5 bases). The CDR3 sequence is 15 residues long. The V end was cut by 2 bases, the J end by 0 bases, with 8 bases between. CDR1 is SGHNT and CDR2 is YYREEE in the germline V gene (reference sequence). The CDR3, as DNA: TGTGCCAGCAGCTTTGGAGGCCCGAACACCGGGGAGCTGTTTTTT. Protein: CASSFGGPNTGELFF.

This chain uses TRBV12-2 with TRBJ2-6. TRBV12-2 is a pseudogene. The CDR3 length is 19 residues. The chain's CDR3 is CASRLGSRMAGLGANVLTF. The CDR3, as DNA: TGTGCAAGTCGCTTAGGGTCACGGATGGCCGGGCTCGGGGCCAACGTCCTGACTTTC.